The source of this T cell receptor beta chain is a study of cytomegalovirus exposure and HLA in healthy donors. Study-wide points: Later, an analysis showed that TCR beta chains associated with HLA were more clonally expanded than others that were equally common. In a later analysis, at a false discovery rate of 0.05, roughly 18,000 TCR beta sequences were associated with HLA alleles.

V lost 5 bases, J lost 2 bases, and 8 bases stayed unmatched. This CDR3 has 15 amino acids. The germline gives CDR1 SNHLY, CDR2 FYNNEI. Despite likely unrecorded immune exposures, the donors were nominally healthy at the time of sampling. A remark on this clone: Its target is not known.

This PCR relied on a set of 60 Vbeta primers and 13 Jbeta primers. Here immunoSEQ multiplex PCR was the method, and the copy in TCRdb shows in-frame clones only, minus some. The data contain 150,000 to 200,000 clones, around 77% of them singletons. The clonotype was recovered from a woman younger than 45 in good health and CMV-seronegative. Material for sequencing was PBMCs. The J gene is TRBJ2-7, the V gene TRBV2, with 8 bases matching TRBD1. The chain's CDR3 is CASSREGQVTYEQYF. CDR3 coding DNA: TGTGCCAGCAGTCGTGAGGGACAGGTTACCTACGAGCAGTACTTC.